One sample yielded the 8 T cell receptor beta chains listed below, sequenced in a study of OX40 agonist ivuxolimab in advanced cancers. TCRdb's table, derived via immunoSEQ multiplex PCR, lists solely in-frame clones and lacks some. The profile shows around 150,000 clones, 90% of them singletons. The sequences come from CD4+ or CD8+ T cells sorted from blood, collected in a trial of the OX40 agonist ivuxolimab. The receptors here all came from an adult with an advanced solid tumor such as melanoma, head and neck, liver or kidney cancer.

The chain carries TRBV9 and TRBJ2-1; 7 nucleotides align to TRBD2. Trimming at V came to 1 base and at J to 5 bases, leaving 6 bases not matched to a gene. Per germline, CDR1 SGDLS and CDR2 YYNGEE. The CDR3 contains 15 residues. CDR3 amino acids: CASSVRLAEDNEQFF. The CDR3 DNA sequence: TGTGCCAGCAGCGTAAGGCTAGCGGAGGACAATGAGCAGTTCTTC. Variable domain in full (rest from reference TRBV9 and TRBJ2-1): DSGVTQTPKHLITATGQRVTLRCSPRSGDLSVYWYQQSLDQGLQFLIQYYNGEERAKGNILERFSAQQFPDLHSELNLSSLELGDSALYFCASSVRLAEDNEQFFGPGTRLTVL.

The gene calls are TRBV30 and TRBJ2-5; the D gene is possibly TRBD2 (6 bases). CDR3 length: 14 amino acids. The germline CDR1 and CDR2 sequences are GTSNPN and SVGIG (reference sequence). V shed 0 bases and J shed 5 bases, with 13 bases lying between them. This CDR3 reads CAWSVGGAHETQYF. The CDR3 nucleotides are TGTGCCTGGAGTGTAGGAGGGGCCCACGAGACCCAGTACTTC.

The J gene is TRBJ1-1, the V gene TRBV11-2; possibly TRBD1 for D (5 bases). This CDR3 spans 13 amino acids. Trimming pared 5 bases from V and 4 bases from J, leaving 11 bases between. Per the germline V gene, CDR1 is SGHAT and CDR2 is FQNNGV. The DNA for the CDR3 is TGTGCCAGCAGCAGGGACCTGGGCACTGAAGCTTTCTTT. The encoded protein is CASSRDLGTEAFF. Full variable domain (outside the CDR3, taken from reference TRBV11-2 and TRBJ1-1): EAGVAQSPRYKIIEKRQSVAFWCNPISGHATLYWYQQILGQGPKLLIQFQNNGVVDDSQLPKDRFSAERLKGVDSTLKIQPAKLEDSAVYLCASSRDLGTEAFFGQGTRLTVV.

This clone was detected a few times. The chain is built from TRBV7-9 and TRBJ2-1, with D unclear. Germline CDR1 SEHNR, CDR2 FQNEAQ (reference sequence). The CDR3 covers 16 residues. V was shortened by 4 bases and J by 2 bases, with 15 bases between the two germline ends. The CDR3 sequence: CASSSLRGATYNEQFF. CDR3 in DNA: TGTGCCAGCAGCTCATTAAGAGGAGCGACCTACAATGAGCAGTTCTTC.

The J gene is TRBJ2-1, the V gene TRBV5-4, with 7 bases identical to TRBD2. The junction had 9 bases not matched to a gene; V was cut back by 4 bases and J by 5 bases. Per the germline V gene, CDR1 is SGHNT and CDR2 is YYREEE (reference sequence). There are 15 residues in the CDR3. The CDR3 spells CASSPTAGFDNEQFF. In nucleotides, the CDR3 is TGTGCCAGCAGCCCCACAGCGGGGTTTGACAATGAGCAGTTCTTC.

This clone showed up just a few times. The V call is TRBV27, the J call TRBJ2-7, with 14 positions matching TRBD2. Germline CDR1 and CDR2: MNHEY and SMNVEV (reference sequence). V shed 7 bases and J 6 bases; nucleotides not matched to a gene: 5. This CDR3 region has 14 residues. CDR3 in amino acids: CASTVTSGRAEQYF. CDR3 coding DNA: TGTGCCAGCACTGTGACTAGCGGGAGGGCCGAGCAGTACTTC.

The chain combines TRBV5-4 with TRBJ2-3; 8 nucleotides match TRBD2. CDR1 and CDR2 from the germline V gene are SGHNT and YYREEE (reference sequence). The CDR3 extends over 16 amino acids. V lost 5 bases, J lost 6 bases, and 14 bases stayed unmatched. CDR3 protein: CASRPGLAPTADTQYF. The DNA of the CDR3 is TGTGCCAGCAGGCCTGGACTAGCACCCACAGCGGATACGCAGTATTTT.

The rearrangement links TRBV4-3 to TRBJ2-2, with D perhaps TRBD2 (5 bases). Looked up from germline, CDR1 is LGHNA and CDR2 is YSLEER. Trimming shortened V by 0 bases and J by 4 bases, and 18 bases separated the two germline ends. This CDR3 is 18 amino acids long. CDR3 amino acids: CASSQEGGSQLLTGELFF. The CDR3 bases are TGCGCCAGCAGCCAAGAGGGCGGGTCACAACTCCTCACCGGGGAGCTGTTTTTT.